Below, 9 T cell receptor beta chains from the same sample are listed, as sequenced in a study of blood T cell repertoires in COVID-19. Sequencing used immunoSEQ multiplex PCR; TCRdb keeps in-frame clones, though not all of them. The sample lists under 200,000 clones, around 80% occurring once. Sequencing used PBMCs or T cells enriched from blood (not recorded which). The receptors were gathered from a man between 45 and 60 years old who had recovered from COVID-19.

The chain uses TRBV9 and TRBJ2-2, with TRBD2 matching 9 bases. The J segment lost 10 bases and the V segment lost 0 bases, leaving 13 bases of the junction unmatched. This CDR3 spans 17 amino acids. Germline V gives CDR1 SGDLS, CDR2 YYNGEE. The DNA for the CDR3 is TGTGCCAGCAGCGTAGGTCGGCCAGCGGGAGGCCGCGCGGAGCTGTTTTTT. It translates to CASSVGRPAGGRAELFF.

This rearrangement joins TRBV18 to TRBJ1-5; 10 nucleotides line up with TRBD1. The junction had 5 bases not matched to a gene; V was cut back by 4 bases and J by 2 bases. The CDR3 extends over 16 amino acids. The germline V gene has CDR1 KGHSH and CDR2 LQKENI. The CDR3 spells CASSRLDRGGNQPQHF. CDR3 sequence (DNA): TGTGCCAGCTCACGGTTGGACAGGGGGGGCAATCAGCCCCAGCATTTT.

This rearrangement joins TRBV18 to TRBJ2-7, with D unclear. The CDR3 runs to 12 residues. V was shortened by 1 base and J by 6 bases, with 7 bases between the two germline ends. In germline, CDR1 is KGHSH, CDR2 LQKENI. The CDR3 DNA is TGTGCCAGCTCACCACGGGCTGGCGAGCAGTACTTC. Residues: CASSPRAGEQYF.

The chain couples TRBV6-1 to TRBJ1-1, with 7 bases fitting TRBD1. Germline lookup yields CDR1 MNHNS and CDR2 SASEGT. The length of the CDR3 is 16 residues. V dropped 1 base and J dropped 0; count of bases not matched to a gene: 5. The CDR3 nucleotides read TGTGCCAGCAGTGAAGGCAGGGGGAGGATGAACACTGAAGCTTTCTTT. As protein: CASSEGRGRMNTEAFF.

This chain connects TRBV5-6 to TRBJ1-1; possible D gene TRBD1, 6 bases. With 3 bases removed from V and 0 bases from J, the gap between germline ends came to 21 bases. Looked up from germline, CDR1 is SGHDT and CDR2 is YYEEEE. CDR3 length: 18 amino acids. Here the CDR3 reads CASSSTGTLSIMNTEAFF. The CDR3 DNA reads TGTGCCAGCAGCTCGACTGGGACACTTTCCATCATGAACACTGAAGCTTTCTTT. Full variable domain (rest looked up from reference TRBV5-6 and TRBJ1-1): DAGVTQSPTHLIKTRGQQVTLRCSPKSGHDTVSWYQQALGQGPQFIFQYYEEEERQRGNFPDRFSGHQFPNYSSELNVNALLLGDSALYLCASSSTGTLSIMNTEAFFGQGTRLTVV.

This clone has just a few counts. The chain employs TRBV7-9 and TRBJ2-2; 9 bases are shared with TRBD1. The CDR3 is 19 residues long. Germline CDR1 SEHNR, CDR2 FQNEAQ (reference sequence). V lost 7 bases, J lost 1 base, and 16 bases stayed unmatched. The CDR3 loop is CASNTLFSDRGENTGELFF. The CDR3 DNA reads TGTGCCAGCAATACCTTATTTTCGGACAGGGGTGAGAACACCGGGGAGCTGTTTTTT.

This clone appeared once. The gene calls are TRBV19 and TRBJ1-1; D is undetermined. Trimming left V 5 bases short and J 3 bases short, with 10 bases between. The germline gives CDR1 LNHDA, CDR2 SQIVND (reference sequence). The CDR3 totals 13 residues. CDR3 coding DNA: TGTGCCAGTAGTGCCGGGTGGTACACTGAAGCTTTCTTT. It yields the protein CASSAGWYTEAFF.

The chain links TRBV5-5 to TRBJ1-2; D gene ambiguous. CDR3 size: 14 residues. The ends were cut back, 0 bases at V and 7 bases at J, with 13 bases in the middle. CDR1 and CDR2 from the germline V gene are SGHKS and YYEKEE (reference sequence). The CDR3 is CASSLEGRRIGYTF. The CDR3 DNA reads TGTGCCAGCAGCTTGGAAGGACGGAGGATTGGCTACACCTTC.

CDR3 in amino acids: CASSFRPGRGDYGYTF. CDR3 sequence (DNA): TGTGCCAGCAGCTTTCGTCCTGGCAGGGGTGATTATGGCTACACCTTC. This chain links TRBV7-2 with TRBJ1-2; tentative D call: TRBD1 (6 bases). This CDR3 spans 16 amino acids. CDR1 and CDR2 from the germline V gene are SGHTA and FQGNSA. V was cut by 3 bases and J by 5 bases, with 19 bases left in between.